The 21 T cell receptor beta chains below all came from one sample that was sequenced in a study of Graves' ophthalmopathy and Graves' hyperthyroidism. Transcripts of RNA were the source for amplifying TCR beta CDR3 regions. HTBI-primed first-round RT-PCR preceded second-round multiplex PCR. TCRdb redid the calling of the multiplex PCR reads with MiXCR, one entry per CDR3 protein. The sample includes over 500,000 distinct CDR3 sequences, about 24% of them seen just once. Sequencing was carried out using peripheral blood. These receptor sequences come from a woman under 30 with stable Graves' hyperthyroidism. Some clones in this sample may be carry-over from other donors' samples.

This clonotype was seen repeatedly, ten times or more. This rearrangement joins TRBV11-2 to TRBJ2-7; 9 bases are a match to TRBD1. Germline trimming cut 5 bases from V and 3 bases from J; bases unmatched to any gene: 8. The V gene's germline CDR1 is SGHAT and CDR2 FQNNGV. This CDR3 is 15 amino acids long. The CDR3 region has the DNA TGTGCCAGCAGCCTAACGGGGACAGGGAGCTACGAGCAGTACTTC. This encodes CASSLTGTGSYEQYF.

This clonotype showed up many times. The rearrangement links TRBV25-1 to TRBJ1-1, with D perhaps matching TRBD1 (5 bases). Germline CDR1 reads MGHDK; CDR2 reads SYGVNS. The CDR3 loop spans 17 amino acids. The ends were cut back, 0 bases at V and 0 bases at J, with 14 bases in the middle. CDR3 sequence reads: CASSEYLGDSMNTEAFF. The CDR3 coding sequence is TGTGCCAGCAGTGAATATCTTGGTGACAGTATGAACACTGAAGCTTTCTTT. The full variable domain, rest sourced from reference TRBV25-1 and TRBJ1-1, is EADIYQTPRYLVIGTGKKITLECSQTMGHDKMYWYQQDPGMELHLIHYSYGVNSTEKGDLSSESTVSRIRTEHFPLTLESARPSHTSQYLCASSEYLGDSMNTEAFFGQGTRLTVV.

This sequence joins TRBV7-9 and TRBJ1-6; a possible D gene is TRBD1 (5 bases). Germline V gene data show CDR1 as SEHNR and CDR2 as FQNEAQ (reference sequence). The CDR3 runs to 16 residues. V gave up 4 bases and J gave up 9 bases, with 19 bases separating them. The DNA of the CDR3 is TGTGCCAGCAGCTCCCGGGGGGGAACTGCCGGTTCACCCCTCCACTTT. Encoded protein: CASSSRGGTAGSPLHF.

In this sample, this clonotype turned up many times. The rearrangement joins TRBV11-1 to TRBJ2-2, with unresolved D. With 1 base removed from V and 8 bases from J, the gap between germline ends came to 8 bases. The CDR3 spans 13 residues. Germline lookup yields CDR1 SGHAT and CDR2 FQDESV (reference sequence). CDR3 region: CASSLEARGELFF. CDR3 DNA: TGTGCCAGCAGCTTAGAGGCTAGAGGGGAGCTGTTTTTT.

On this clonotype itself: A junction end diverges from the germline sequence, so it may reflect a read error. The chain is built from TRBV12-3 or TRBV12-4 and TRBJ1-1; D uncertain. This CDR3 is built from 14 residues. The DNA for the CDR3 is TGTGCCAGCAGTTCCATCGGGGTGAACACTGAAGCTTGCTTT. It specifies CASSSIGVNTEACF.

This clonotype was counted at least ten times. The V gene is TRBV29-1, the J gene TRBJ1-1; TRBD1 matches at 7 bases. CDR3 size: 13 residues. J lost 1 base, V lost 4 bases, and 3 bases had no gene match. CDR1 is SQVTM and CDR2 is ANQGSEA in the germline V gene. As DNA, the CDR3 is TGCAGCGTTGGGGGACAGACGAACACTGAAGCTTTCTTT. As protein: CSVGGQTNTEAFF.

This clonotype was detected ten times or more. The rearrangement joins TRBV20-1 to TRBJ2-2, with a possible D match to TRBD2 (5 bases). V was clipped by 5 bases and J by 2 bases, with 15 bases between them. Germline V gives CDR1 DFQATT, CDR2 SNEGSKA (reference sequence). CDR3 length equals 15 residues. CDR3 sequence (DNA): TGCAGTGCTTACCCCGGAGGCGGTAACACCGGGGAGCTGTTTTTT. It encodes CSAYPGGGNTGELFF.

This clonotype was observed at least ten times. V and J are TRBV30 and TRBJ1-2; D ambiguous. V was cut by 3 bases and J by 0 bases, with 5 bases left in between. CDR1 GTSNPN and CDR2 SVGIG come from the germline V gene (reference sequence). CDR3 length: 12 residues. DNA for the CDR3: TGTGCCTGGAGAGGATCTAACTATGGCTACACCTTC. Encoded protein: CAWRGSNYGYTF.

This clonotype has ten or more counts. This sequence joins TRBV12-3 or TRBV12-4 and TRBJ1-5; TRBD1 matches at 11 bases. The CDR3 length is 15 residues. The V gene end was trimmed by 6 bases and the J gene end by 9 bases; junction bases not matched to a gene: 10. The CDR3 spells CASSFGTGGTMPQHF. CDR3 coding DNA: TGTGCCAGCAGCTTCGGGACAGGGGGTACCATGCCCCAGCATTTT.

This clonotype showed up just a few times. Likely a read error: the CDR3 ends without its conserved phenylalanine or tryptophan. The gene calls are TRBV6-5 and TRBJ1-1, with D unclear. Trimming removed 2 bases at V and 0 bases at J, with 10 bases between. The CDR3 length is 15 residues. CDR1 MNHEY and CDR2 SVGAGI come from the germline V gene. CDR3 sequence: CASSYSPGMNTEAFL. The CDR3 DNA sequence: TGTGCCAGCAGTTACAGCCCCGGGATGAACACTGAAGCTTTCTTG.

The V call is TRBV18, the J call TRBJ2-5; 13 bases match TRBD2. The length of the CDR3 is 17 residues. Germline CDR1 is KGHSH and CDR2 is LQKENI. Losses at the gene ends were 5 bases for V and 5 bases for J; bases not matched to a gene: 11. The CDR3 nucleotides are TGTGCCAGCTCAACCCGGACTAGCGGGGGCCCAGGGGAGACCCAGTACTTC. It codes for CASSTRTSGGPGETQYF.

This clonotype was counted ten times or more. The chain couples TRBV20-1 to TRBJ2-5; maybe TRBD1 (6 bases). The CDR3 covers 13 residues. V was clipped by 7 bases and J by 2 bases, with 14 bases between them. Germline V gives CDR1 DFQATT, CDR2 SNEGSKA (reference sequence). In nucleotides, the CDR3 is TGCAGTGTTGCCGGGACACCACAAGAGACCCAGTACTTC. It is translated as CSVAGTPQETQYF.

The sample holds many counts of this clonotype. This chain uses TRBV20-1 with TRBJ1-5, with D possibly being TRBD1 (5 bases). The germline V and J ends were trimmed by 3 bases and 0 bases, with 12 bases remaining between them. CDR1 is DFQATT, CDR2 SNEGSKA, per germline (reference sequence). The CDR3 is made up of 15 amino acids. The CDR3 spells CSASRRGYSNQPQHF. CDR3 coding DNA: TGCAGTGCTAGTCGTAGGGGATATAGCAATCAGCCCCAGCATTTT.

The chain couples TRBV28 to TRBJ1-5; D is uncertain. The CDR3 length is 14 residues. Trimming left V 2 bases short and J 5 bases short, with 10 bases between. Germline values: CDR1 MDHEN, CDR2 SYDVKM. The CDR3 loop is CASSLIREDQPQHF. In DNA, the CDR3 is TGTGCCAGCAGTTTAATTCGGGAAGATCAGCCCCAGCATTTT.

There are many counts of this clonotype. CDR3: CASSYPGHLTEAFF. Written as DNA, the CDR3 is TGTGCCAGCAGTTATCCGGGACACCTCACTGAAGCTTTCTTT. The J gene is TRBJ1-1, the V gene TRBV12-3 or TRBV12-4, with D possibly TRBD1 on 6 matching bases. Trimming took 4 bases from V and 4 from J, leaving 13 bases between them. The CDR3 has 14 amino acids.

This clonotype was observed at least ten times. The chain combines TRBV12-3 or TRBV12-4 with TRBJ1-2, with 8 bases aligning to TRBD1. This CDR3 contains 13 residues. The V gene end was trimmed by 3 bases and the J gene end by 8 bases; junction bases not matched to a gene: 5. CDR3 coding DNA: TGTGCCAGCAGTTTGGGACAGGTTCCCGGCTACACCTTC. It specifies CASSLGQVPGYTF.

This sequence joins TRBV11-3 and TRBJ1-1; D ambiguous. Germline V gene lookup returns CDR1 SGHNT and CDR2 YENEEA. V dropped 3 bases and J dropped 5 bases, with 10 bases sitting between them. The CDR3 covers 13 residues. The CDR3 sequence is CASSLLFGTEAFF. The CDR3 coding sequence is TGTGCCAGCAGCTTGTTATTCGGGACTGAAGCTTTCTTT.

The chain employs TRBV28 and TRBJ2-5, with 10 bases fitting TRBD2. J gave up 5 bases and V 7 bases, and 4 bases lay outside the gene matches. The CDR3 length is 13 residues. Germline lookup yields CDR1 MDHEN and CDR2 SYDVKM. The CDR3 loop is CASNNSGGETQYF. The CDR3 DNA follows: TGTGCCAGCAATAATAGCGGGGGGGAGACCCAGTACTTC.

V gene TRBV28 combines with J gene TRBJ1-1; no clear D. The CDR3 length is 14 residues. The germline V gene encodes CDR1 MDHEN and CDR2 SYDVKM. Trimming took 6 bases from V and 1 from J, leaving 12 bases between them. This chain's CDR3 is CASRIGGGNTEAFF. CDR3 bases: TGTGCCAGCAGGATAGGAGGTGGGAACACTGAAGCTTTCTTT.

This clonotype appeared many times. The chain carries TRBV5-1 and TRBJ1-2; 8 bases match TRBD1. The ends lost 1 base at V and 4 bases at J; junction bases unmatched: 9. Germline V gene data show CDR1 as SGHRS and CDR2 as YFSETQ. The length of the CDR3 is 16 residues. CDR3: CASSLLTGESSYGYTF. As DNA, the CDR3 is TGCGCCAGCAGCTTGTTGACAGGGGAGAGTAGCTATGGCTACACCTTC.

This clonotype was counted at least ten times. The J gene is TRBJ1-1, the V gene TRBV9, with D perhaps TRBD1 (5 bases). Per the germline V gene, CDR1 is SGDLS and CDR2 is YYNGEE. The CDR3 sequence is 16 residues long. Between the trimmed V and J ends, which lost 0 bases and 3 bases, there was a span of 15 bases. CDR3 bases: TGTGCCAGCAGCGTAGGGTGGGGGAGTGCGGACACTGAAGCTTTCTTT. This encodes CASSVGWGSADTEAFF.